The 8 T cell receptor beta chains below all came from one sample that was sequenced in a study of T cell clonality in common variable immunodeficiency. Here immunoSEQ multiplex PCR was the method, and the copy in TCRdb shows in-frame clones only, minus some. Recorded here are 39,000 or so clones, none singletons. Material for sequencing was peripheral blood mononuclear cells. All receptors come from a person aged 18 to 69 in good health.

In its sample, this clone was seen many times. The sequence runs out 3 residues before the end of the CDR3; the remainder is reconstructed from the germline J gene. The V gene is TRBV5-1, the J gene TRBJ2-5, with 9 bases matching TRBD2. This CDR3 comprises 13 residues. The germline CDR1 and CDR2 sequences are SGHRS and YFSETQ. The ends lost 4 bases at V and 5 bases at J; junction bases unmatched: 3. CDR3 protein: CASSKGLAETQYF. The DNA read from the CDR3 is TGCGCCAGCAGCAAAGGACTAGCGGAGACC.

As concerns this clone: This may stem from a read error, because a much larger clone lies one nucleotide away. The CDR3 end falls 3 residues outside the read, so it is completed with the germline J gene. The V gene is TRBV20-1, the J gene TRBJ2-1, with TRBD2 matching over 7 bases. The germline V gene encodes CDR1 DFQATT and CDR2 SNEGSKA (reference sequence). This CDR3 contains 12 residues. The trim removed 3 bases at V and 8 bases at J, leaving 4 bases unmatched. The CDR3 reads CSASGAGDEQFF. CDR3 DNA (partial): TGCAGTGCTAGCGGTGCGGGGGATGAG.

This clone was recorded many times. Sequencing ends 3 residues short of the CDR3 end; the germline J gene provides the rest. The chain is built from TRBV5-1 and TRBJ1-5; D perhaps matches TRBD1 (6 bases). The CDR3 has 15 residues. Trimming removed 1 base from V and 0 bases from J, with 8 bases in between. From germline, CDR1 is SGHRS and CDR2 YFSETQ. The CDR3 spells CASSLTGSSNQPQHF. CDR3 bases read: TGCGCCAGCAGCTTGACAGGGAGTAGCAATCAGCCC. Supplemented by reference TRBV5-1 and TRBJ1-5, the full variable domain reads KAGVTQTPRYLIKTRGQQVTLSCSPISGHRSVSWYQQTPGQGLQFLFEYFSETQRNKGNFPGRFSGRQFSNSRSEMNVSTLELGDSALYLCASSLTGSSNQPQHFGDGTRLSIL.

This clone appeared many times. The CDR3 end lies 3 residues beyond the end of the read and is filled in from the germline J gene. The chain carries TRBV2 and TRBJ1-2; D gene uncertain. CDR1 is SNHLY and CDR2 is FYNNEI in the germline V gene. There are 12 residues in the CDR3. The V and J ends lost 4 bases and 7 bases respectively, with 10 bases between them. The CDR3 loop is CASSVIGLGYTF. The covered CDR3 bases are TGTGCCAGCAGTGTGATCGGACTTGGC.

This clone occurred many times. Read sequence stops 3 residues before the CDR3 end, and the germline J gene provides the missing end. J is TRBJ2-2 and V is TRBV19, with TRBD2 as a possible D gene (5 bases). The germline CDR1 and CDR2 sequences are LNHDA and SQIVND (reference sequence). The CDR3 has 17 residues. Trimming took 1 base from V and 0 from J, leaving 12 bases between them. This CDR3 is CASSIGFEGANTGELFF. The part of the CDR3 DNA that was read is TGTGCCAGTAGTATAGGCTTCGAGGGCGCGAACACCGGGGAG.

This clone came up many times. The missing CDR3 end, 3 residues past where the read stops, is filled in from the germline J gene. This chain connects TRBV28 to TRBJ2-6; D possibly corresponds to TRBD2 (5 bases). V lost 4 bases, J lost 4 bases, and 11 bases lay in between. Germline V gene sequence: CDR1 MDHEN, CDR2 SYDVKM. The CDR3 is made up of 15 amino acids. The CDR3 DNA, read in part, is TGTGCCAGCAGTTACGGGGAAGCCGGGGCCAACGTC. It translates to CASSYGEAGANV. The full CDR3 protein is CASSYGEAGANVLTF.

This clone was observed at least ten times. From the germline J gene comes the end of the CDR3, since the read stops 3 residues before it. The gene calls are TRBV28 and TRBJ2-5; D may be TRBD2 (5 bases). Trimming left V 5 bases short and J 2 bases short, with 15 bases between. Germline lookup yields CDR1 MDHEN and CDR2 SYDVKM. The CDR3 length is 15 residues. CDR3 sequence reads: CASSRSGLLQETQYF. CDR3 DNA, as far as it was read: TGTGCCAGCAGTAGAAGCGGTTTACTACAAGAGACC. Complete variable domain (other parts from reference TRBV28 and TRBJ2-5): DVKVTQSSRYLVKRTGEKVFLECVQDMDHENMFWYRQDPGLGLRLIYFSYDVKMKEKGDIPEGYSVSREKKERFSLILESASTNQTSMYLCASSRSGLLQETQYFGPGTRLLVL.

About this clone itself: The sequence runs out 3 residues before the end of the CDR3; the remainder is reconstructed from the germline J gene. This chain links TRBV20-1 with TRBJ1-2, with 9 bases matching TRBD1. Germline V gene sequence: CDR1 DFQATT, CDR2 SNEGSKA (reference sequence). CDR3 length: 15 amino acids. The DNA read from the CDR3 is TGCAGTGCTGCCCCCGGGACAGGGCTTGGCCAGCCC. Protein: CSAAPGTGLGQP. The full-length CDR3 reads as CSAAPGTGLGQPYTF.